Listed below are T cell receptor beta chains from one sample, sequenced in a study of PD-1 blockade in classical Hodgkin lymphoma. Data came from immunoSEQ multiplex PCR; TCRdb stores just in-frame clones and leaves some out. The sample has around 36,000 clones; more than 80% are singletons. The source was CD4+ T cells from blood, collected at baseline. The source is a human donor with classical Hodgkin lymphoma. CDR3s include the opening cysteine and the closing phenylalanine or tryptophan. A D gene is named only where the DNA matches it firmly. Clone size is stated in some rows and not others, as once, few, many or a class when expanded.

.	TRBD1	TRBJ2-7	TRBV18	CASSPGQGASYEQYF	TGTGCCAGCTCACCCGGACAGGGGGCGTCCTACGAGCAGTACTTC
.	.	TRBJ2-6	TRBV19	CASQIRGLVSGANVLTF	TGTGCCAGTCAGATAAGAGGGCTTGTCTCTGGGGCCAACGTCCTGACTTTC
.	TRBD2	TRBJ2-1	TRBV6-5	CASRQAGGGWVEQFF	TGTGCCAGCAGGCAAGCGGGGGGGGGCTGGGTTGAGCAGTTCTTC
once	.	TRBJ2-1	TRBV7-2	CASSLDVRSSYNEQFF	TGTGCCAGCAGCTTAGACGTGAGAAGCTCCTACAATGAGCAGTTCTTC
.	TRBD1	TRBJ1-4	TRBV4-1	CASSPGTGRSRSNEKLFF	TGCGCCAGCAGCCCGGGGACAGGGCGCTCTAGGAGTAATGAAAAACTGTTTTTT
.	.	TRBJ1-4	TRBV4-1	CASSQDRGTNEKLFF	TGCGCCAGCAGCCAAGATCGAGGGACTAATGAAAAACTGTTTTTT
.	.	TRBJ2-3	TRBV14	CASSQEIRSTDTQYF	TGTGCCAGCAGCCAAGAAATCCGGAGCACAGATACGCAGTATTTT
.	.	TRBJ2-2	TRBV11-3	CASSLGSVLTGELFF	TGTGCCAGCAGCTTGGGAAGCGTACTAACCGGGGAGCTGTTTTTT
.	.	TRBJ2-3	TRBV10-2	CASSVVASSTDTQYF	TGCGCCAGCAGTGTCGTGGCTAGCAGCACAGATACGCAGTATTTT
.	.	TRBJ2-1	TRBV19	CASSIGLSPDEQFF	TGTGCCAGTAGTATTGGCCTTTCCCCAGATGAGCAGTTCTTC
.	TRBD2	TRBJ2-3	TRBV5-4	CASSSRGLTTDTQYF	TGTGCCAGCAGCTCCCGGGGACTAACAACAGATACGCAGTATTTT
.	.	TRBJ1-4	TRBV15	CATSRDGGAVEKLFF	TGTGCCACCAGCAGAGATGGGGGGGCGGTTGAAAAACTGTTTTTT
.	.	TRBJ1-1	TRBV18	CASWLGDIREAFF	TGTGCCAGCTGGCTGGGGGATATCCGTGAAGCTTTCTTT
once	.	TRBJ2-5	TRBV7-9	CASSRAEAGETQYF	TGTGCCAGCAGCCGCGCCGAGGCCGGGGAGACCCAGTACTTC
once	.	TRBJ2-3	TRBV29-1	CSVGSGDTQYF	TGCAGCGTTGGTTCCGGAGATACGCAGTATTTT
.	TRBD1	TRBJ1-4	TRBV19	CASSPLHRGDEKLFF	TGTGCCAGTAGCCCACTTCACAGGGGAGATGAAAAACTGTTTTTT
.	.	TRBJ2-7	TRBV28	CASARDGSYEQYF	TGTGCCAGCGCTCGGGACGGGTCCTACGAGCAGTACTTC
.	.	TRBJ2-7	TRBV5-4	CASRAFVSYEQYF	TGTGCCAGCAGAGCTTTCGTCTCCTACGAGCAGTACTTC
.	TRBD1	TRBJ2-7	TRBV29-1	CSVEKTGTPYEQYF	TGCAGCGTTGAGAAGACAGGGACCCCCTACGAGCAGTACTTC
.	.	TRBJ2-7	TRBV5-5	CASSLAGSHTNYEQYF	TGTGCCAGCAGCTTGGCAGGATCCCATACCAACTACGAGCAGTACTTC
.	.	TRBJ1-2	TRBV5-3	CARSLTSLEVPDLNYGYTF	TGTGCCAGAAGCTTGACCTCCCTGGAGGTCCCGGACTTAAACTATGGCTACACCTTC
.	.	TRBJ2-7	TRBV5-1	CASSLLGPGEQYF	TGCGCCAGCAGCTTGCTGGGGCCCGGCGAGCAGTACTTC
.	.	TRBJ2-1	TRBV9	CASSVDGNEQFF	TGTGCCAGCAGCGTAGACGGGAATGAGCAGTTCTTC
.	.	TRBJ2-2	TRBV6-5	CASSYRGMDTGELFF	TGTGCCAGCAGTTACAGGGGCATGGACACCGGGGAGCTGTTTTTT
.	.	TRBJ2-2	TRBV7-6	CASSLARPQNTGELFF	TGTGCCAGCAGCTTAGCGAGACCCCAGAACACCGGGGAGCTGTTTTTT